This TCR beta chain derives from a study of metastatic and nonmetastatic thyroid tumors. Across the study: The comparison covered peripheral blood and tumor or nodule tissue in malignant and benign thyroid patients.

Methods used by the authors: Researchers built a distant-metastasis classifier for papillary thyroid cancer that drew on CDR3 differences across clinicopathological groups. TCRdb called clones again from the PCR reads with MiXCR. These V and J calls are TCRdb output, not the study's own analysis. The sample holds about 24,000 clones, around an eighth seen once. Points from the study as a whole: According to reports, the diversity of TCR beta was significantly higher in malignant thyroid tumors than in benign nodules, and this held in both blood and tumor samples.

This clone was seen more than once but under ten times. What it recognizes is unknown. None of the patients had undergone any treatment ahead of thyroid surgery. The V and J ends lost 5 bases and 8 bases respectively, with 13 bases between them. The CDR3 consists of 12 residues. The clonotype was recovered from a female donor with papillary thyroid cancer or a benign thyroid nodule (not recorded which). Some clones in this sample may be carry-over from other donors' samples. The J gene is TRBJ2-7, the V gene TRBV12-3 or TRBV12-4, with D perhaps TRBD2 (5 bases). The sequenced sample was blood. The CDR3 is CASSDYRRKQYF. CDR3 nucleotide sequence: TGTGCCAGCAGTGACTACCGTCGCAAGCAGTACTTC.